This TCR beta chain was sequenced during a study of CD8 T cells in ankylosing spondylitis. TCRdb re-derived calls from the 5' RACE reads in MiXCR, one entry per CDR3 protein. The sample has roughly 150,000 distinct CDR3 sequences, 6% to 8.5% seen once. CDR1 and CDR2 (germline): SGHDN, FVKESK. This CDR3 has 13 amino acids. Between the trimmed V and J ends, which lost 0 bases and 5 bases, there was a span of 6 bases. This clonotype was picked up many times. This TCR was recovered from a female donor with ankylosing spondylitis or in good health (not recorded which). The sample was blood, either unsorted or a sorted T cell fraction (not recorded which). V is TRBV14 and J is TRBJ2-3; unclear D gene. The DNA for the CDR3 is TGTGCCAGCAGCCAAGATCCTAGAGATACGCAGTATTTT. Protein product: CASSQDPRDTQYF.